This T cell receptor beta chain came from a study of blood T cell repertoires in COVID-19. Study-wide background: Some COVID-19 samples were acute and others convalescent; all came from the United States, Italy and Spain.

In the original workflow: How many nucleated cells were present was estimated from reference gene primer amplification. Assay: immunoSEQ multiplex PCR; the TCRdb copy retains only in-frame clones and omits some. V and J calls and clone size come straight from that table; D and trimming were deduced from the DNA. Counted here are just under 50,000 clones, roughly 85% occurring once; the ten biggest clones make up 20% to 30%. With 3 bases removed from V and 6 bases from J, the gap between germline ends came to 9 bases. The CDR3 loop spans 13 amino acids. The germline gives CDR1 ENHRY, CDR2 SYGVKD. This TCR derives from a man aged 70 or older with acute or convalescent COVID-19. The sequenced sample consisted of peripheral blood. The chain has TRBV10-3 and TRBJ1-5, with unresolved D. CDR3: CAISDSEPQPQHF. DNA of the CDR3: TGTGCCATCAGTGATTCGGAGCCTCAGCCCCAGCATTTT.